This entry lists 5 T cell receptor beta chains sequenced from one sample in a study of blood T cell repertoires in COVID-19. Here immunoSEQ multiplex PCR was the method, and the copy in TCRdb shows in-frame clones only, minus some. Altogether roughly 100,000 clones are present, 80% to 90% being singletons, with the ten largest covering around 4.8%. Sequencing was carried out using peripheral blood. These receptors all stem from a man aged 55 to 70 with acute or convalescent COVID-19.

The chain couples TRBV6-5 to TRBJ1-4; a possible D gene is TRBD1 (6 bases). The CDR3 contains 13 residues. The germline V and J ends were trimmed by 6 bases and 4 bases, with 9 bases remaining between them. In germline, CDR1 is MNHEY, CDR2 SVGAGI. CDR3 DNA sequence: TGTGCCAGCAGATTGGACAGTAATGAAAAACTGTTTTTT. Amino acids: CASRLDSNEKLFF.

This clone was detected only a few times. The J gene is TRBJ2-7, the V gene TRBV11-3; maybe TRBD2 (6 bases). The CDR3 contains 15 residues. Germline CDR1 SGHNT, CDR2 YENEEA. Trimming removed 1 base from V and 4 bases from J, with 14 bases in between. CDR3 in DNA: TGTGCCAGCAGCTTAGGGGGGGAACCTTGGTACGAGCAGTACTTC. Amino acid sequence: CASSLGGEPWYEQYF.

This chain's CDR3 is CSVEDLRTAPGDTQYF. In DNA form, the CDR3 reads TGCAGCGTTGAAGATCTTCGGACAGCTCCGGGAGATACGCAGTATTTT. The chain is built from TRBV29-1 and TRBJ2-3; weak D call: TRBD1 (6 bases). Germline loops: CDR1 SQVTM, CDR2 ANQGSEA. The V and J ends lost 0 bases and 5 bases respectively, with 18 bases between them. This CDR3 is built from 16 residues.

The chain carries TRBV5-4 and TRBJ2-2; D unclear. The CDR3 loop spans 14 amino acids. Germline V gene lookup returns CDR1 SGHNT and CDR2 YYREEE (reference sequence). Trimming pared 1 base from V and 5 bases from J, leaving 9 bases between. CDR3 sequence (DNA): TGTGCCAGCAGCTTGAATCAGTCAACCGGGGAGCTGTTTTTT. Protein product: CASSLNQSTGELFF.

The chain combines TRBV7-9 with TRBJ2-7; D unclear. The CDR3 runs 17 residues. Germline V CDR1 and CDR2: SEHNR, FQNEAQ (reference sequence). V lost 5 bases and J lost 4, with 24 bases in between. In DNA, the CDR3 is TGTGCCAGCAGCCATGACTCGCTTCCTAAATACGTTTACGAGCAGTACTTC. Translating gives CASSHDSLPKYVYEQYF.